One and the same sample provided the 29 T cell receptor beta chains below, sequenced in a study of blood T cell repertoires in COVID-19. The assay was immunoSEQ multiplex PCR, and TCRdb's table has in-frame clones only and misses some. Here the sample spans about 50,000 clones, over 75% being singletons. The sequenced sample consisted of peripheral blood. Receptors were obtained from a human donor in a cohort sampled during active COVID-19.

The chain recombines TRBV9 with TRBJ2-1, with TRBD1 identical over 7 bases. The V gene's germline CDR1 is SGDLS and CDR2 YYNGEE. Trimming removed 3 bases from V and 4 bases from J; junction bases left unmatched: 13. CDR3 length equals 17 residues. The CDR3 nucleotides read TGTGCCAGCAGCGGTACTATTGACAGGGTAGGGTACAATGAGCAGTTCTTC. As protein: CASSGTIDRVGYNEQFF.

The CDR3 bases are TGTGCCAGCAGTCTCTGGGGGGAATTGTCAGATACGCAGTATTTT. This codes for CASSLWGELSDTQYF. The chain joins TRBV9 to TRBJ2-3; D might be TRBD2 (6 bases). Germline CDR1 and CDR2: SGDLS and YYNGEE. With 5 bases removed from V and 4 bases from J, the gap between germline ends came to 17 bases. The CDR3 contains 15 residues. Complete variable domain (other parts from reference TRBV9 and TRBJ2-3): DSGVTQTPKHLITATGQRVTLRCSPRSGDLSVYWYQQSLDQGLQFLIQYYNGEERAKGNILERFSAQQFPDLHSELNLSSLELGDSALYFCASSLWGELSDTQYFGPGTRLTVL.

The J gene is TRBJ2-5, the V gene TRBV3-1 (or the pseudogene TRBV3-2), with 14 bases aligning to TRBD2. This CDR3 has 20 residues. Per the germline V gene, CDR1 is LGHDT and CDR2 is YNNKEL (reference sequence). Trimming at V came to 5 bases and at J to 3 bases, leaving 17 bases not matched to a gene. CDR3 in DNA: TGTGCCAGCAGCATTGGGACTAGCGGGAGTCCGGCTCTCGGAGAAGAGACCCAGTACTTC. Translated: CASSIGTSGSPALGEETQYF.

CDR3 nucleotides: TGTGCCAGTAGTATATTCCTACCAGGTAGTCTCCTGACAGAAGGGACCCAGTACTTC. Translation: CASSIFLPGSLLTEGTQYF. The V call is TRBV19, the J call TRBJ2-5, with D possibly TRBD1 on 5 matching bases. The CDR3 totals 19 residues. The V end lost 2 bases, the J end lost 7 bases, and 29 bases lay between the germline ends. The germline V gene encodes CDR1 LNHDA and CDR2 SQIVND (reference sequence).

This chain links TRBV21-1 with TRBJ1-2; TRBD1 was called by the table and not checked on the DNA. TRBV21-1 is marked as a pseudogene. This CDR3 has 16 amino acids. CDR3 loop: CASSKGGRPKNYGYTF. Here the CDR3 DNA reads TGTGCCAGCAGCAAAGGGGGGCGGCCTAAAAACTATGGCTACACCTTC.

This chain links TRBV5-1 with TRBJ2-1; 9 bases are a match to TRBD2. Germline assignment: CDR1 SGHRS and CDR2 YFSETQ. The junction had 12 bases not matched to a gene; V was cut back by 4 bases and J by 7 bases. The CDR3 is 16 residues long. The CDR3 DNA is TGCGCCAGCAGCCCAATAGCGGGAGCAAGCTTTAATGAGCAGTTCTTC. Translation: CASSPIAGASFNEQFF.

This chain connects TRBV5-4 to TRBJ2-7; TRBD2 aligns across 7 bases. The CDR3 contains 15 residues. Looked up from germline, CDR1 is SGHNT and CDR2 is YYREEE (reference sequence). J was trimmed by 6 bases and V by 3 bases; bases with no gene match: 12. The DNA for the CDR3 is TGTGCCAGCAGCTCCGACCCAATCAGCGGGACCGAGCAGTACTTC. Amino acid sequence: CASSSDPISGTEQYF.

The CDR3 loop is CASSSTTGGTGELFF. CDR3 bases: TGCGCCAGCAGCTCTACCACAGGGGGTACCGGGGAGCTGTTTTTT. The chain is built from TRBV5-1 and TRBJ2-2; 8 bases align to TRBD1. CDR1 is SGHRS, CDR2 YFSETQ, per germline. This CDR3 contains 15 residues. The trim removed 3 bases at V and 5 bases at J, leaving 6 bases unmatched.

This clone has a single count. The CDR3 sequence is CASSQTTGNTEAFF. The CDR3 DNA reads TGTGCCAGCAGCCAAACGACAGGGAACACTGAAGCTTTCTTT. The rearrangement links TRBV7-2 to TRBJ1-1; D possibly corresponds to TRBD1 (6 bases). Germline V gives CDR1 SGHTA, CDR2 FQGNSA. CDR3 size: 14 residues. The V gene lost 5 bases and the J gene lost 1 base, with 11 bases spanning the gap.

This chain joins TRBV19 and TRBJ1-1; the D is unclear. Per the germline V gene, CDR1 is LNHDA and CDR2 is SQIVND (reference sequence). The CDR3 extends over 15 amino acids. Deletions cut 8 bases from V and 2 bases from J, with 18 bases between. This chain's CDR3 is CASSAPGTVNTEAFF. Written as DNA, the CDR3 is TGTGCCAGTTCTGCCCCAGGTACAGTAAACACTGAAGCTTTCTTT.

The rearrangement links TRBV5-1 to TRBJ2-3, with 7 bases identical to TRBD2. Germline trimming cut 3 bases from V and 4 bases from J; bases unmatched to any gene: 11. Per germline, CDR1 SGHRS and CDR2 YFSETQ. The CDR3 has 16 residues. CDR3 loop: CASSYTSAPLSDTQYF. CDR3 sequence (DNA): TGCGCCAGCAGCTACACTAGCGCCCCTCTTTCAGATACGCAGTATTTT.

This chain's CDR3 is CASSPPQTGAYEQYF. In DNA form, the CDR3 reads TGTGCCAGCAGCCCTCCTCAAACAGGGGCCTACGAGCAGTACTTC. V gene TRBV9 combines with J gene TRBJ2-7; 7 bases map to TRBD1. J gave up 2 bases and V 4 bases, and 9 bases lay outside the gene matches. Germline V gene sequence: CDR1 SGDLS, CDR2 YYNGEE. This CDR3 region has 15 residues.

CDR3 region: CASSLAGASLGNQPQHF. Written as DNA, the CDR3 is TGTGCCAGCAGCTTGGCAGGGGCCTCGTTAGGCAATCAGCCCCAGCATTTT. The chain joins TRBV5-6 to TRBJ1-5, with D tentatively TRBD1 (6 bases). The CDR3 totals 17 residues. V was shortened by 0 bases and J by 2 bases, with 15 bases between the two germline ends. The germline V gene has CDR1 SGHDT and CDR2 YYEEEE.

This sequence joins TRBV29-1 and TRBJ2-5; 8 bases fit TRBD1. The CDR3 loop spans 16 amino acids. The germline V gene has CDR1 SQVTM and CDR2 ANQGSEA. Trimming took 0 bases from V and 4 from J; bases not matched to a gene: 10. The CDR3 loop is CSVEDSQGALGETQYF. The CDR3 bases are TGCAGCGTTGAAGATAGCCAGGGGGCTCTTGGAGAGACCCAGTACTTC.

The V call is TRBV7-9, the J call TRBJ2-1; 11 nucleotides line up with TRBD2. The CDR3 totals 14 residues. The J segment lost 8 bases and the V segment lost 6 bases, leaving 6 bases of the junction unmatched. CDR1 is SEHNR and CDR2 is FQNEAQ in the germline V gene (reference sequence). CDR3 residues: CASRHSGRGDEQFF. CDR3 nucleotide sequence: TGTGCCAGCAGACATAGCGGGAGGGGTGATGAGCAGTTCTTC.

The chain combines TRBV4-2 with TRBJ2-1; TRBD2 aligns across 12 bases. CDR3 length: 16 residues. V dropped 1 base and J dropped 4; count of bases not matched to a gene: 2. The germline V gene encodes CDR1 LGHNA and CDR2 YNFKEQ. CDR3 sequence reads: CASSQVGLAGYNEQFF. In DNA form, the CDR3 reads TGTGCCAGCAGCCAAGTAGGACTAGCGGGATACAATGAGCAGTTCTTC.

This clone was recorded once. The V gene is TRBV10-2, the J gene TRBJ2-3; 13 positions match TRBD2. The germline gives CDR1 WSHSY, CDR2 SAAADI. After removal of 1 base from V and 8 bases from J, the junction contained 3 bases not matched to a gene. The length of the CDR3 is 15 residues. The CDR3 is CASSELRLAGGTQYF. The CDR3 region has the DNA TGCGCCAGCAGTGAGTTGCGACTAGCGGGGGGTACGCAGTATTTT.

The chain joins TRBV7-9 to TRBJ1-6; TRBD1 agrees at 7 bases. CDR3 length: 14 residues. The trim removed 4 bases at V and 7 bases at J, leaving 4 bases unmatched. From germline, CDR1 is SEHNR and CDR2 FQNEAQ (reference sequence). CDR3 nucleotides: TGTGCCAGCAGCTCTCGGGACAGCAATTCACCCCTCCACTTT. Its translation: CASSSRDSNSPLHF.

V gene TRBV18 combines with J gene TRBJ2-1; 8 nucleotides match TRBD2. The CDR3 runs 15 residues. Germline loops: CDR1 KGHSH, CDR2 LQKENI. With 1 base clipped from V and 7 bases from J, the junction kept 6 bases outside the gene matches. CDR3 protein: CASSPLNSGMNEQFF. Written as DNA, the CDR3 is TGTGCCAGCTCACCACTTAATAGCGGGATGAATGAGCAGTTCTTC.

The CDR3 DNA follows: TGTGCCAGCAGTTTATCCACCTATGGCTCCTACAATGAGCAGTTCTTC. This encodes CASSLSTYGSYNEQFF. The chain has TRBV28 and TRBJ2-1; the D is unclear. The CDR3 runs 16 residues. Per germline, CDR1 MDHEN and CDR2 SYDVKM. V was cut by 1 base and J by 0 bases, with 10 bases left in between. The entire variable domain, with the rest obtained from reference TRBV28 and TRBJ2-1, is as follows: DVKVTQSSRYLVKRTGEKVFLECVQDMDHENMFWYRQDPGLGLRLIYFSYDVKMKEKGDIPEGYSVSREKKERFSLILESASTNQTSMYLCASSLSTYGSYNEQFFGPGTRLTVL.

V usage is TRBV3-1 (or the pseudogene TRBV3-2) and J usage is TRBJ2-7, with a weak D call TRBD2 (5 bases). The germline V gene encodes CDR1 LGHDT and CDR2 YNNKEL (reference sequence). The CDR3 consists of 13 residues. V lost 2 bases, J lost 5 bases, and 10 bases lay in between. The CDR3: CASSQPSRHEQYF. Here the CDR3 DNA reads TGTGCCAGCAGCCAACCTAGCCGGCACGAGCAGTACTTC.

V gene TRBV2 combines with J gene TRBJ1-3, with 7 bases lining up with TRBD1. This CDR3 spans 13 amino acids. Germline values: CDR1 SNHLY, CDR2 FYNNEI. V dropped 9 bases and J dropped 1; count of bases not matched to a gene: 3. The CDR3 nucleotides are TGTGCCAGTGACAGGGCATCTGGAAACACCATATATTTT. Translating it yields CASDRASGNTIYF.

CDR3 DNA sequence: TGTGCCAGTAGTATTCGGGGAATACGTGGGAGCTCCTACAATGAGCAGTTCTTC. Protein: CASSIRGIRGSSYNEQFF. This chain connects TRBV19 to TRBJ2-1; tentatively, D is TRBD2 (5 bases). The CDR3 totals 18 residues. Germline V gene data show CDR1 as LNHDA and CDR2 as SQIVND (reference sequence). V lost 3 bases and J lost 0, with 18 bases in between.

V is TRBV5-1 and J is TRBJ2-2, with unresolved D. CDR3 length: 15 amino acids. The V gene lost 0 bases and the J gene lost 3 bases, with 9 bases spanning the gap. Germline lookup yields CDR1 SGHRS and CDR2 YFSETQ. For the CDR3, the DNA is TGCGCCAGCAGCTTGGTAGACACCGACACCGGGGAGCTGTTTTTT. Encoded protein: CASSLVDTDTGELFF.

The genes are TRBV19 and TRBJ2-2, with TRBD1 matching 11 bases. Germline values: CDR1 LNHDA, CDR2 SQIVND (reference sequence). The CDR3 contains 18 residues. The ends lost 1 base at V and 0 bases at J; junction bases unmatched: 4. CDR3 in amino acids: CASSIVRGQGANTGELFF. The CDR3 DNA is TGTGCCAGTAGTATAGTAAGGGGACAGGGGGCGAACACCGGGGAGCTGTTTTTT. Drawing the rest from reference TRBV19 and TRBJ2-2, the complete variable domain is DGGITQSPKYLFRKEGQNVTLSCEQNLNHDAMYWYRQDPGQGLRLIYYSQIVNDFQKGDIAEGYSVSREKKESFPLTVTSAQKNPTAFYLCASSIVRGQGANTGELFFGEGSRLTVL.

This clone was seen a few times. The genes are TRBV21-1 and TRBJ1-5. TRBV21-1 is an annotated pseudogene. This CDR3 region has 14 residues. CDR3 amino acids: CASSKEGGDQPQHF. The CDR3 nucleotides read TGTGCCAGCAGCAAAGAGGGAGGCGATCAGCCCCAGCATTTT.

This clone has more than one count but fewer than ten. V usage is TRBV5-6 and J usage is TRBJ1-2, with TRBD1 matching 7 bases. CDR3 size: 13 residues. V shed 7 bases, J shed 2 bases, and the junction held 5 bases outside the gene matches. The germline gives CDR1 SGHDT, CDR2 YYEEEE. CDR3 nucleotides: TGTGCCAGCCGACAGGGCTGGAACTATGGCTACACCTTC. Residues: CASRQGWNYGYTF. The full variable domain, in which reference TRBV5-6 and TRBJ1-2 provide the parts outside the CDR3, is DAGVTQSPTHLIKTRGQQVTLRCSPKSGHDTVSWYQQALGQGPQFIFQYYEEEERQRGNFPDRFSGHQFPNYSSELNVNALLLGDSALYLCASRQGWNYGYTFGSGTRLTVV.

The gene calls are TRBV6-2 or TRBV6-3 and TRBJ2-3; 9 bases align to TRBD2. The V segment lost 4 bases and the J segment 4 bases; nucleotides outside the gene matches: 6. From germline, CDR1 is MNHEY and CDR2 SVGEGT. The CDR3 consists of 15 residues. CDR3 region: CASSFSGSPPDTQYF. The CDR3 DNA follows: TGTGCCAGCAGTTTTAGCGGGAGTCCCCCAGATACGCAGTATTTT.

The chain joins TRBV28 to TRBJ2-2; 8 bases agree with TRBD2. The CDR3 totals 14 residues. V lost 4 bases, J lost 8 bases, and 6 bases stayed unmatched. The germline V gene has CDR1 MDHEN and CDR2 SYDVKM. Written as DNA, the CDR3 is TGTGCCAGCAGTTGGGCTAGCGGGCTGGGGGAGCTGTTTTTT. Translating it yields CASSWASGLGELFF. Full variable domain (outside the CDR3, taken from reference TRBV28 and TRBJ2-2): DVKVTQSSRYLVKRTGEKVFLECVQDMDHENMFWYRQDPGLGLRLIYFSYDVKMKEKGDIPEGYSVSREKKERFSLILESASTNQTSMYLCASSWASGLGELFFGEGSRLTVL.